The 20 T cell receptor beta chains presented below share a single source sample, sequenced in a study of blood T cells in healthy people across ages. A second 7 to 11 cycle PCR used barcoded and J-beta primers. Each CDR3 protein gets one entry after TCRdb re-called the 5' RACE reads with MiXCR. The sample lists 650,000 or so distinct CDR3 sequences; 45% to 60% were seen once. The specimen was blood. The source of these receptors is a woman over 75 in good health.

The rearrangement joins TRBV29-1 to TRBJ2-5, with TRBD1 as a possible D gene (5 bases). CDR1 is SQVTM and CDR2 is ANQGSEA in the germline V gene. The CDR3 length is 15 residues. The ends were cut back, 6 bases at V and 0 bases at J, with 17 bases in the middle. CDR3 DNA: TGCAGCGTCACGACAGACGTGAAGTACCAAGAGACCCAGTACTTC. Protein sequence: CSVTTDVKYQETQYF. The whole variable domain, remainder taken from reference TRBV29-1 and TRBJ2-5, is SAVISQKPSRDICQRGTSLTIQCQVDSQVTMMFWYRQQPGQSLTLIATANQGSEATYESGFVIDKFPISRPNLTFSTLTVSNMSPEDSSIYLCSVTTDVKYQETQYFGPGTRLLVL.

This clonotype was picked up many times. The chain combines TRBV6-5 with TRBJ2-1, with TRBD1 matching 7 bases. This CDR3 region has 14 residues. The germline V gene encodes CDR1 MNHEY and CDR2 SVGAGI. Germline trimming cut 2 bases from V and 7 bases from J; bases unmatched to any gene: 5. The CDR3 DNA reads TGTGCCAGCAGTTACCCACAGGGGTCAAATGAGCAGTTCTTC. It yields the protein CASSYPQGSNEQFF.

To note about this clonotype: A read error may produce the germline difference seen at one junction end. The genes are TRBV5-6 and TRBJ1-2, with D tentatively TRBD1 (5 bases). This CDR3 is built from 13 residues. Germline loops: CDR1 SGHDT, CDR2 YYEEEE. In DNA form, the CDR3 reads TGCGCCAGCGGCGTCGGGGCTGCCGATGGCTACACCTTC. Amino acid sequence: CASGVGAADGYTF.

This clonotype was detected only once. This chain joins TRBV28 and TRBJ1-4; possibly TRBD1 for D (5 bases). Trimming removed 3 bases at V and 7 bases at J, with 12 bases between. Looked up from germline, CDR1 is MDHEN and CDR2 is SYDVKM. The CDR3 has 14 amino acids. CDR3 DNA: TGTGCCAGCAGTTTGGCTAGGGGTGGTGAAAAACTGTTTTTT. Translation: CASSLARGGEKLFF.

The sample holds many counts of this clonotype. V usage is TRBV7-2 and J usage is TRBJ2-1; 7 bases map to TRBD2. Losses at the gene ends were 10 bases for V and 3 bases for J; bases not matched to a gene: 12. CDR3 length equals 15 residues. CDR1 is SGHTA, CDR2 FQGNSA, per germline. The CDR3 sequence is CAILPSGRIYNEQFF. The CDR3 DNA is TGTGCCATACTCCCTTCCGGGAGGATCTACAATGAGCAGTTCTTC.

The chain recombines TRBV28 with TRBJ2-7; D may be TRBD1 or TRBD2 (5 bases each). This CDR3 contains 15 residues. Trimming removed 4 bases from V and 0 bases from J, with 13 bases in between. CDR1 is MDHEN, CDR2 SYDVKM, per germline. Written as DNA, the CDR3 is TGTGCCAGCAGTTCATCCGGGACGGTCTCCTACGAGCAGTACTTC. It yields the protein CASSSSGTVSYEQYF.

On this clonotype: A much larger clonotype is one base distant, so this may be a read error. The chain links TRBV29-1 to TRBJ2-1, with D perhaps TRBD1 (5 bases). Near its end, the DNA agrees better with TRBJ2-7, so the J call may be wrong. The CDR3 runs to 14 residues. Germline V gives CDR1 SQVTM, CDR2 ANQGSEA. This CDR3 is CSVGTSRVYNEQYF. The CDR3 DNA sequence: TGCAGCGTTGGGACCAGCAGGGTATACAATGAGCAGTACTTC.

Many counts were recorded for this clonotype. The V gene is TRBV7-9, the J gene TRBJ2-1; possible D gene TRBD2, 7 bases. With 6 bases removed from V and 6 bases from J, the gap between germline ends came to 15 bases. Germline values: CDR1 SEHNR, CDR2 FQNEAQ (reference sequence). The CDR3 has 14 amino acids. The CDR3: CASSTRGGVNEQFF. DNA of the CDR3: TGTGCCAGCAGTACTAGGGGGGGGGTCAATGAGCAGTTCTTC.

This clonotype was seen a few times. A read error is possible here, since a much larger clone lies one base away. The CDR3 bases are TGTGCCAGCAGCGCCCCGATCTCGCCAAGACAGAGCTCGTGGGACTACAATGAGCAGTTCTTC. The encoded protein is CASSAPISPRQSSWDYNEQFF. The V and J genes are TRBV11-2 and TRBJ2-1; TRBD1 might be the D (5 bases). This CDR3 region has 21 residues. Trimming took 5 bases from V and 3 from J, leaving 32 bases between them. Germline-derived CDR1 and CDR2 are SGHAT and FQNNGV.

On this clonotype itself: The germline gene is not matched at one end of the junction; a read error may be the cause. The genes are TRBV13 and TRBJ1-1; TRBD1 agrees at 8 bases. CDR1 and CDR2 (germline): PRHDT, FYEKMQ (reference sequence). The CDR3 contains 16 residues. Here the CDR3 reads CASSLGQGYVDTEAFF. As DNA, the CDR3 is TGTGCCAGCAGCCTAGGACAGGGTTATGTCGACACTGAAGCTTTCTTT.

The chain links TRBV18 to TRBJ2-3; 12 bases match TRBD1. This CDR3 spans 21 amino acids. V trimming: 3 bases; J trimming: 0 bases; junction bases outside the gene matches: 16. Germline CDR1 reads KGHSH; CDR2 reads LQKENI. The CDR3 reads CASSPHRPGTGGSPSTDTQYF. The CDR3 DNA reads as TGTGCCAGCTCACCCCATCGTCCCGGGACAGGGGGCTCTCCTAGCACAGATACGCAGTATTTT.

The rearrangement links TRBV12-3 or TRBV12-4 to TRBJ2-1; 8 nucleotides align to TRBD1. This CDR3 has 14 amino acids. The J segment lost 6 bases and the V segment lost 7 bases, leaving 8 bases of the junction unmatched. The CDR3 protein is CASITGGRSNEQFF. As DNA, the CDR3 is TGTGCCAGCATTACAGGGGGTCGGTCCAATGAGCAGTTCTTC.

This clonotype appeared many times. The chain is built from TRBV28 and TRBJ2-5, with D maybe TRBD2 (5 bases). The CDR3 is 16 residues long. Trimming took off 7 bases at V and 1 base at J, with 19 bases between the two ends. The V gene's germline CDR1 is MDHEN and CDR2 SYDVKM. CDR3 loop: CASTLMVGGLQETQYF. For the CDR3, the DNA is TGTGCCAGCACCCTAATGGTCGGAGGTCTCCAAGAGACCCAGTACTTC.

Many counts were recorded for this clonotype. The genes are TRBV5-1 and TRBJ2-5; 7 bases align to TRBD2. The end of the DNA aligns better with TRBJ2-7, so the J call may be wrong. The CDR3 sequence is 12 residues long. Germline V gene sequence: CDR1 SGHRS, CDR2 YFSETQ. CDR3 sequence reads: CASSSTGGEQYF. DNA for the CDR3: TGCGCCAGCAGCAGCACGGGGGGCGAGCAGTACTTC.

The table lists this clonotype with many counts. The CDR3 DNA reads TGTGCCAGCAGTCTCTTACTAGCGGGAGGATCGGGAGAGCAGTACTTC. Protein: CASSLLLAGGSGEQYF. The chain combines TRBV12-3 or TRBV12-4 with TRBJ2-7; TRBD2 aligns across 12 bases. The CDR3 sequence is 16 residues long. Trimming removed 5 bases from V and 7 bases from J; junction bases left unmatched: 12.

J is TRBJ1-6 and V is TRBV20-1, with a tentative D call TRBD1 (6 bases). Germline V CDR1 and CDR2: DFQATT, SNEGSKA (reference sequence). V lost 3 bases, J lost 8 bases, and 20 bases lay in between. The length of the CDR3 is 16 residues. Here the CDR3 DNA reads TGCAGTGCTAGTGGATCGCCACGGGGGGCTTATTCACCCCTCCACTTT. Protein sequence: CSASGSPRGAYSPLHF.

The V and J genes are TRBV5-1 and TRBJ2-7; D call uncertain. Trimming pared 4 bases from V and 2 bases from J, leaving 16 bases between. This CDR3 comprises 15 residues. Germline CDR1 reads SGHRS; CDR2 reads YFSETQ. The CDR3 DNA is TGCGCCAGCAGCCTTGGCACCATTTCCCCCTACGAGCAGTACTTC. Translated: CASSLGTISPYEQYF. Using reference TRBV5-1 and TRBJ2-7 for the parts outside the CDR3, the full variable domain is KAGVTQTPRYLIKTRGQQVTLSCSPISGHRSVSWYQQTPGQGLQFLFEYFSETQRNKGNFPGRFSGRQFSNSRSEMNVSTLELGDSALYLCASSLGTISPYEQYFGPGTRLTVT.

This clonotype has at least ten counts. The V gene is TRBV14, the J gene TRBJ1-2; D is ambiguous. This CDR3 comprises 12 residues. The V gene lost 3 bases and the J gene lost 8 bases, with 10 bases spanning the gap. Germline-derived CDR1 and CDR2 are SGHDN and FVKESK. Here the CDR3 DNA reads TGTGCCAGCAGCCATTCTTCAAGGGGCTACACCTTC. Translated: CASSHSSRGYTF.

The rearrangement joins TRBV9 to TRBJ2-1; 10 nucleotides line up with TRBD2. The CDR3 consists of 15 residues. Germline V gene lookup returns CDR1 SGDLS and CDR2 YYNGEE. V shed 2 bases, J shed 7 bases, and the junction held 6 bases outside the gene matches. The CDR3 loop reads CASSVQSGRGNEQFF. CDR3 in DNA: TGTGCCAGCAGCGTTCAAAGCGGGAGGGGGAATGAGCAGTTCTTC.

On this clonotype itself: A much larger clone sits a single nucleotide away, making a read error possible. The rearrangement uses TRBV2 and TRBJ2-3; 7 positions agree with TRBD2. The CDR3 runs 12 residues. In germline, CDR1 is SNHLY, CDR2 FYNNEI. CDR3 residues: CASRSGADTRYF. The CDR3 coding sequence is TGTGCCAGCAGAAGCGGGGCGGATACGCGGTATTTT.